The source of this T cell receptor beta chain is a study of blood T cell repertoires in COVID-19. At the level of the study: T cells, B-cell-depleted T cells, or PBMCs provided the cDNA or gDNA that served as material.

Everyone who took part was roughly 18 to 89 years old, and they came from about 25 US areas. Either two negative PCRs, clearance, or symptom resolution qualified Cohort 3 donors as recovered. Repertoires were generated with immunoSEQ multiplex PCR, while TCRdb's copy carries only in-frame clones and drops some. The table records 270,000 or so clones, 65% to 85% of them present only once. The sample was PBMCs or T cells enriched from blood (not recorded which). This receptor was identified in a man between 45 and 60 years old who had recovered from COVID-19.

CDR3 sequence: CASHLGGGGGAGETQYF. CDR3 nucleotide sequence: TGTGCCAGCCACCTTGGGGGTGGCGGGGGGGCTGGGGAGACCCAGTACTTC. This chain connects TRBV5-6 to TRBJ2-5; TRBD2 aligns across 9 bases. The CDR3 runs 17 residues. Germline CDR1 is SGHDT and CDR2 is YYEEEE. V gave up 7 bases and J gave up 5 bases; unmatched junction bases: 18. Looking up the rest from reference TRBV5-6 and TRBJ2-5 gives the full variable domain: DAGVTQSPTHLIKTRGQQVTLRCSPKSGHDTVSWYQQALGQGPQFIFQYYEEEERQRGNFPDRFSGHQFPNYSSELNVNALLLGDSALYLCASHLGGGGGAGETQYFGPGTRLLVL.